This T cell receptor beta chain was recovered during a study of CXCR3-negative and CXCR3-positive naive CD8 T cells. Study at large: The dataset comprises some 130 million TRB reads in total, with about 1.5 +/- 0.3 million reads per library.

Preparation of TRB cDNA libraries relied on 5' RACE carrying UMI labels. TCRdb reprocessed the 5' RACE reads, with one entry per CDR3 protein and no DNA. Listed are roughly 71,000 distinct CDR3 sequences; approximately 1.5% falls within the top ten. Study-wide results and caveats: Memory CD8+ T cell repertoires were far less diverse than both naive subsets.

Of note for this clonotype: Its antigen is unknown.

Specimen: naive CXCR3- CD8+ T cells from blood. The subset denotes: CD45RO-CCR7+CD27+CD95- naive CD8+ T cells lacking CXCR3 (TNR3-). The sequence was collected from a human donor in good health. Some clones in this sample may be carry-over from other donors' samples.

This CDR3 is CASSPYRGFNYGYTF. J is TRBJ1-2 and V is TRBV12-3 or TRBV12-4; the TCRdb D gene call, TRBD1, has no DNA to confirm it. The CDR3 runs to 15 residues.